The clone carrying this T cell receptor beta chain appeared a single time. The record originates from a study of blood T cell repertoires in COVID-19. Study details: Specimens from acute and convalescent COVID-19 originated in the United States, Italy and Spain.

TCRdb's table, derived via immunoSEQ multiplex PCR, lists solely in-frame clones and lacks some. The data contain fewer than 400,000 clones, around nine tenths of them singletons. Germline values: CDR1 SGHTS, CDR2 YDEGEE. The trim removed 1 base at V and 4 bases at J, leaving 10 bases unmatched. CDR3 length: 16 residues. Sample: peripheral blood. The receptor was isolated from a human donor in a cohort sampled during active COVID-19. The chain uses TRBV5-8 and TRBJ2-5; 7 nucleotides align to TRBD2. The CDR3 reads CASSLTGEGRGETQYF. The DNA for the CDR3 is TGTGCCAGCAGCTTGACCGGGGAGGGTAGAGGAGAGACCCAGTACTTC. Full variable domain (remainder filled in from reference TRBV5-8 and TRBJ2-5): EAGVTQSPTHLIKTRGQQATLRCSPISGHTSVYWYQQALGLGLQFLLWYDEGEERNRGNFPPRFSGRQFPNYSSELNVNALELEDSALYLCASSLTGEGRGETQYFGPGTRLLVL.